Described below is a single TCR beta chain sequence and its context. This entry comes from a study of T cell responses to AZD1222 COVID-19 vaccine. V was cut by 1 base and J by 0 bases, with 14 bases left in between. Germline values: CDR1 LGHDT, CDR2 YNNKEL (reference sequence). This CDR3 contains 17 residues. Data came from immunoSEQ multiplex PCR; TCRdb stores just in-frame clones and leaves some out. The table includes over 140,000 clones, more than 85% detected once. The material sequenced was peripheral blood, taken 28 days after the second AZD1222 dose. V and J are TRBV3-1 (or the pseudogene TRBV3-2) and TRBJ2-3; D gene ambiguous. This TCR was sampled from an adult who received the AZD1222 COVID-19 vaccine. The CDR3 loop reads CASSQASTAISTDTQYF. In DNA, the CDR3 is TGTGCCAGCAGCCAAGCATCGACCGCCATTAGCACAGATACGCAGTATTTT.